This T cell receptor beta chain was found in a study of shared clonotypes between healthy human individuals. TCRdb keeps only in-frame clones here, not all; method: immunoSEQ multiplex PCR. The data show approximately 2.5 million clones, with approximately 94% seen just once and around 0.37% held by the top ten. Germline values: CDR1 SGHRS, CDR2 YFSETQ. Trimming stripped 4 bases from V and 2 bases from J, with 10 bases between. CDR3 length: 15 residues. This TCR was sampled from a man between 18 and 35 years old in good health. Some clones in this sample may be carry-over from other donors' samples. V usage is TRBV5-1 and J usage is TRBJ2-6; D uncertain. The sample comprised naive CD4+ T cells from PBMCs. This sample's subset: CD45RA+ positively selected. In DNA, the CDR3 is TGCGCCAGCAGCCCTACAGTAACTGGGGCCAACGTCCTGACTTTC. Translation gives CASSPTVTGANVLTF.